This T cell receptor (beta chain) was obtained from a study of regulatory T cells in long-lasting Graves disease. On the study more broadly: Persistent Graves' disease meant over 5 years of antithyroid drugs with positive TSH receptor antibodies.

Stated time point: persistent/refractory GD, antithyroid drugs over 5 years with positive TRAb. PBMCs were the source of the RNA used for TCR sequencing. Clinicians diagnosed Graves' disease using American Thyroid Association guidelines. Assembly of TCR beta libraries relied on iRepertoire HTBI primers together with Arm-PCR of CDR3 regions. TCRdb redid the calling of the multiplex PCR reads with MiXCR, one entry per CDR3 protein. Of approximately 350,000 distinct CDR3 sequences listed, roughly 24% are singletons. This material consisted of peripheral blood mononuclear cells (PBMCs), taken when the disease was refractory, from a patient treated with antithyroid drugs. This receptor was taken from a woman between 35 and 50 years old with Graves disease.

In DNA form, the CDR3 reads TGTGCCAGCAGCGAGAGACGGAAAAGCTCCTACGAGCAGTACTTC. Its protein product is CASSERRKSSYEQYF. The genes are TRBV25-1 and TRBJ2-7; no clear D gene. Germline-derived CDR1 and CDR2 are MGHDK and SYGVNS. This CDR3 is built from 15 residues. V lost 6 bases, J lost 0 bases, and 15 bases lay in between.